The 9 T cell receptor beta chains listed next were all sequenced from one sample in a study of blood T cell repertoires in COVID-19 (dated by TCRdb to the early 2020s). Receptors were amplified or captured by the immunoSEQ multiplex PCR assay. TCRdb carries this immuneACCESS record with in-frame sequences only. Its versions omit some clonotypes, under half of them owing to an unresolved V gene in the studies checked, with the rest unexplained. The sample includes 200,000 to 250,000 clones, with about nine tenths observed a single time. The top ten hold roughly 2.3% of the sample. Source material: peripheral blood. These receptors originate from a man between 25 and 39 years old who had recovered from COVID-19.

The CDR3 loop is CASSYLRRARDTEAFF. The CDR3 DNA reads as TGTGCCAGCAGTTACCTCCGCCGGGCGCGGGACACTGAAGCTTTCTTT. This sequence joins TRBV6-2 or TRBV6-3 and TRBJ1-1; no clear D gene. Per the germline V gene, CDR1 is MNHEY and CDR2 is SVGEGT. Trimming stripped 2 bases from V and 3 bases from J, with 16 bases between. The CDR3 sequence is 16 residues long.

V is TRBV29-1 and J is TRBJ1-2, with a weak D call TRBD1 (5 bases). Germline CDR1 reads SQVTM; CDR2 reads ANQGSEA. The germline V and J ends were trimmed by 7 bases and 4 bases, with 22 bases remaining between them. There are 15 residues in the CDR3. CDR3 DNA: TGCAGCGCGGGGCCCCAGTCGACAGAGCCCTATGGCTACACCTTC. Translated: CSAGPQSTEPYGYTF. Variable domain in full (rest from reference TRBV29-1 and TRBJ1-2): SAVISQKPSRDICQRGTSLTIQCQVDSQVTMMFWYRQQPGQSLTLIATANQGSEATYESGFVIDKFPISRPNLTFSTLTVSNMSPEDSSIYLCSAGPQSTEPYGYTFGSGTRLTVV.

The genes are TRBV7-2 and TRBJ2-1, with 16 nucleotides matching TRBD2. Germline values: CDR1 SGHTA, CDR2 FQGNSA. With V trimmed by 1 base and J by 7 bases, 10 bases remained unmatched. The CDR3 extends over 19 amino acids. The CDR3 loop reads CASSLGGTSGGATGNEQFF. The DNA of the CDR3 is TGTGCCAGCAGCTTAGGAGGGACTAGCGGGGGGGCCACGGGAAATGAGCAGTTCTTC.

This chain links TRBV4-2 with TRBJ2-2; TRBD2 matches at 7 bases. Germline assignment: CDR1 LGHNA and CDR2 YNFKEQ. The CDR3 runs to 15 residues. V lost 5 bases, J lost 1 base, and 4 bases stayed unmatched. CDR3 residues: CASSGSGVNTGELFF. CDR3 DNA: TGTGCCAGCAGCGGAAGCGGGGTGAACACCGGGGAGCTGTTTTTT.

This clone turned up a few times. The chain carries TRBV12-3 or TRBV12-4 and TRBJ1-2; TRBD1 matches at 8 bases. Trimming cost V 3 bases and J 8 bases; bases outside gene matches: 2. The CDR3 contains 12 residues. CDR3 sequence reads: CASSLGDRGYTF. The CDR3 DNA reads as TGTGCCAGCAGTTTGGGGGACAGGGGCTACACCTTC.

This chain links TRBV5-1 with TRBJ2-7, with 10 bases matching TRBD1. Trimming cost V 2 bases and J 6 bases; bases outside gene matches: 5. Per the germline V gene, CDR1 is SGHRS and CDR2 is YFSETQ. The CDR3 is 14 amino acids. Written as DNA, the CDR3 is TGCGCCAGCAGCTTTGACAGGGGGCGAGGCGAGCAGTACTTC. It specifies CASSFDRGRGEQYF.

The rearrangement uses TRBV24-1 and TRBJ2-2; TRBD2 might be the D (7 bases). V was trimmed by 1 base and J by 5 bases, leaving 10 bases between them. The length of the CDR3 is 15 residues. Germline CDR1 KGHDR, CDR2 SFDVKD. CDR3 coding DNA: TGTGCCACCAGTGATTTTGCGGGGGCGACCGGGGAGCTGTTTTTT. Protein: CATSDFAGATGELFF.

The chain couples TRBV10-3 to TRBJ1-5, with D possibly TRBD1 on 5 matching bases. V lost 2 bases to trimming and J lost 1 base, with 6 bases between them. From germline, CDR1 is ENHRY and CDR2 SYGVKD. The CDR3 spans 14 residues. In DNA form, the CDR3 reads TGTGCCATCAGTGAGAAGGGGAGCAATCAGCCCCAGCATTTT. This translates into CAISEKGSNQPQHF.

This clone was recorded a few times. This sequence joins TRBV7-9 and TRBJ2-5; TRBD1 is a possible D gene (6 bases). The CDR3 runs to 17 residues. V dropped 2 bases and J dropped 5 bases, with 21 bases sitting between them. The germline V gene has CDR1 SEHNR and CDR2 FQNEAQ (reference sequence). The CDR3 sequence is CASSLKPRQDPGETQYF. The CDR3 region has the DNA TGTGCCAGCAGCTTAAAACCCCGACAGGACCCCGGTGAGACCCAGTACTTC.